One sample yielded the 10 T cell receptor beta chains listed below, sequenced in a study of blood T cell repertoires in COVID-19. Generated by immunoSEQ multiplex PCR, the TCRdb table keeps only in-frame clones and is missing some. The data contain fewer than 250,000 clones, about 89% of them singletons. The specimen sequenced was PBMCs or T cells enriched from blood (not recorded which). These receptors all stem from a woman between 18 and 29 years old who had recovered from COVID-19.

This clone was seen only once. The chain joins TRBV29-1 to TRBJ2-1; 8 bases are a match to TRBD1. The CDR3 is 17 residues long. Germline V gene data show CDR1 as SQVTM and CDR2 as ANQGSEA. Trimming cost V 3 bases and J 7 bases; bases outside gene matches: 17. This chain's CDR3 is CSVDLTRTGGVGNEQFF. CDR3 bases: TGCAGCGTTGACCTGACCCGCACAGGGGGAGTCGGGAATGAGCAGTTCTTC.

The chain employs TRBV6-5 and TRBJ2-1, with 9 bases lining up with TRBD1. The CDR3 has 15 amino acids. Trimming removed 7 bases from V and 5 bases from J; junction bases left unmatched: 9. Germline CDR1 MNHEY, CDR2 SVGAGI. CDR3 protein: CASTPWTGENNEQFF. The CDR3 nucleotides are TGTGCCAGCACCCCCTGGACAGGGGAAAACAATGAGCAGTTCTTC.

The chain joins TRBV7-9 to TRBJ2-6; possibly TRBD2 for D (6 bases). V was shortened by 0 bases and J by 0 bases, with 9 bases between the two germline ends. Germline V gene data show CDR1 as SEHNR and CDR2 as FQNEAQ (reference sequence). The CDR3 runs to 17 residues. CDR3: CASSLASGVSGANVLTF. CDR3 DNA sequence: TGTGCCAGCAGCTTAGCGTCGGGGGTCTCTGGGGCCAACGTCCTGACTTTC.

The chain couples TRBV27 to TRBJ1-6; the D is unclear. CDR1 MNHEY and CDR2 SMNVEV come from the germline V gene (reference sequence). V lost 6 bases to trimming and J lost 5 bases, with 11 bases between them. This CDR3 is built from 14 residues. The CDR3 nucleotides read TGTGCCAGCAGAGGATCAGGAAATAATTCACCCCTCCACTTT. This gives the protein CASRGSGNNSPLHF.

The CDR3 is CASSYTGQLYGYTF. Written as DNA, the CDR3 is TGTGCCAGCAGCTACACGGGACAACTCTATGGCTACACCTTC. This chain connects TRBV6-5 to TRBJ1-2, with D perhaps TRBD1 (6 bases). Germline-derived CDR1 and CDR2 are MNHEY and SVGAGI. The CDR3 spans 14 residues. The germline V and J ends were trimmed by 6 bases and 4 bases, with 15 bases remaining between them.

The chain is built from TRBV28 and TRBJ1-2; 8 nucleotides align to TRBD1. The germline CDR1 and CDR2 sequences are MDHEN and SYDVKM. V trimming: 6 bases; J trimming: 6 bases; junction bases outside the gene matches: 12. The CDR3 contains 15 residues. Written as DNA, the CDR3 is TGTGCCAGCAGGATTCTCGGACAGGGTGCTCATGGCTACACCTTC. As protein: CASRILGQGAHGYTF.

This rearrangement joins TRBV4-1 to TRBJ1-2, with a weak D call TRBD1 (6 bases). This CDR3 contains 15 residues. V dropped 6 bases and J dropped 1 base, with 15 bases sitting between them. Germline assignment: CDR1 MGHRA and CDR2 YSYEKL. The CDR3 coding sequence is TGCGCCAGCAGTAAGGCAGGGGAAGGTAACTATGGCTACACCTTC. Amino acid sequence: CASSKAGEGNYGYTF.

The count of this clone is one. The rearrangement links TRBV6-4 to TRBJ1-4; D ambiguous. Germline V gene sequence: CDR1 MRHNA, CDR2 SNTAGT. The ends were cut back, 3 bases at V and 7 bases at J, with 12 bases in the middle. The CDR3 covers 14 residues. The CDR3 region has the DNA TGTGCCAGCAGTGAAGAGATAGGGAGTGAAAAACTGTTTTTT. This sequence encodes CASSEEIGSEKLFF.

V usage is TRBV5-1 and J usage is TRBJ2-7; no clear D gene. CDR1 and CDR2 (germline): SGHRS, YFSETQ. V was cut by 3 bases and J by 1 base, with 11 bases left in between. The CDR3 is made up of 14 amino acids. Written as DNA, the CDR3 is TGCGCCAGCAGCTCAATCCCAGGATCCTACGAGCAGTACTTC. Protein: CASSSIPGSYEQYF.

The V call is TRBV6-5, the J call TRBJ1-1; 8 bases fit TRBD1. Looked up from germline, CDR1 is MNHEY and CDR2 is SVGAGI. The ends lost 4 bases at V and 1 base at J; junction bases unmatched: 8. The CDR3 covers 16 residues. The CDR3 region has the DNA TGTGCCAGCAGTTGGGGGACAGGAAAACCGAACACTGAAGCTTTCTTT. Translating gives CASSWGTGKPNTEAFF.